One sample yielded the 30 T cell receptor beta chains listed below, sequenced in a study of molecular identifiers for immune sequencing clone quantification. TCRdb analysed the PCR reads with MiXCR anew, one entry per CDR3 protein. The table includes about 640,000 distinct CDR3 sequences, 15% to 20% detected once. The sample taken for sequencing was naive CD8+ T cells from blood, with Jurkat cell RNA spiked in. Subset here: FACS-sorted CD8+CD4-CCR7+CD45RA+ naive T cells. These receptors came from a human donor in good health. Some libraries in this study had Jurkat cell RNA spiked in.

This clonotype was seen a handful of times. The genes are TRBV11-2 and TRBJ2-7, with D uncertain. Germline loops: CDR1 SGHAT, CDR2 FQNNGV. V was cut by 1 base and J by 0 bases, with 13 bases left in between. The CDR3 extends over 16 amino acids. CDR3 protein: CASSLGPFPSSYEQYF. The DNA of the CDR3 is TGTGCCAGCAGCTTAGGTCCCTTCCCCAGCTCCTACGAGCAGTACTTC.

This clonotype showed up just once. Possible read error: a much larger clone is one base away. The chain combines TRBV19 with TRBJ1-1, with TRBD1 identical over 7 bases. The germline gives CDR1 LNHDA, CDR2 SQIVND (reference sequence). There are 12 residues in the CDR3. The CDR3 sequence: CATSRGNTEALF. In DNA, the CDR3 is TGTGCCACCTCCAGGGGGAACACTGAAGCTCTCTTT.

This clonotype appeared many times. The chain couples TRBV28 to TRBJ2-7, with TRBD1 matching 8 bases. This CDR3 is 15 amino acids long. The germline V gene has CDR1 MDHEN and CDR2 SYDVKM. Unmatched junction bases numbered 8, after V lost 4 bases and J lost 3 bases. The CDR3 nucleotides are TGTGCCAGCAGTTCCACGGGGACAGGAGACTACGAGCAGTACTTC. This encodes CASSSTGTGDYEQYF.

This clonotype was seen ten or more times. CDR3 loop: CASSLGLVDSDEQYF. The CDR3, as DNA: TGTGCCAGCAGCTTAGGACTCGTGGATTCCGACGAGCAGTACTTC. The chain recombines TRBV7-9 with TRBJ2-7, with unresolved D. This CDR3 region has 15 residues. Germline CDR1 reads SEHNR; CDR2 reads FQNEAQ (reference sequence). V lost 1 base and J lost 5, with 15 bases in between.

This clonotype was counted ten times or more. The chain uses TRBV6-2 or TRBV6-3 and TRBJ1-5; D might be TRBD1 (5 bases). V was pared by 1 base and J by 5 bases, with 9 bases between. The CDR3 totals 14 residues. Germline loops: CDR1 MNHEY, CDR2 SVGEGT. The CDR3 DNA follows: TGTGCCAGCAGTTACTTTGGAGGGGATCAGCCCCAGCATTTT. It translates to CASSYFGGDQPQHF.

The chain couples TRBV5-6 to TRBJ2-7; unclear D gene. The CDR3 extends over 14 amino acids. Deletions cut 4 bases from V and 6 bases from J, with 17 bases between. Looked up from germline, CDR1 is SGHDT and CDR2 is YYEEEE. This CDR3 is CASSLSARRREQYF. Here the CDR3 DNA reads TGTGCCAGCAGCCTATCGGCCCGCCGTCGCGAGCAGTACTTC.

This clonotype was picked up many times. V gene TRBV6-5 combines with J gene TRBJ2-1; D is possibly TRBD1 (5 bases). The CDR3 has 14 amino acids. From germline, CDR1 is MNHEY and CDR2 SVGAGI. V was shortened by 7 bases and J by 5 bases, with 15 bases between the two germline ends. CDR3 loop: CASTLQGPDNEQFF. In DNA form, the CDR3 reads TGTGCCAGCACCCTGCAGGGTCCCGACAATGAGCAGTTCTTC.

This clonotype came up many times. V and J are TRBV4-3 and TRBJ1-1, with D unresolved. From germline, CDR1 is LGHNA and CDR2 YSLEER. The ends were cut back, 3 bases at V and 1 base at J, with 12 bases in the middle. The CDR3 length is 15 residues. The CDR3 sequence is CASSQHSAGNTEAFF. As DNA, the CDR3 is TGCGCCAGCAGCCAGCATAGCGCAGGGAACACTGAAGCTTTCTTT.

This chain joins TRBV4-1 and TRBJ1-6, with D possibly being TRBD1 (5 bases). V lost 1 base and J lost 5, with 9 bases in between. The germline CDR1 and CDR2 sequences are MGHRA and YSYEKL. CDR3 length: 15 residues. CDR3 DNA sequence: TGCGCCAGCAGCCAAGTACAGGATGATAATTCACCCCTCCACTTT. As protein: CASSQVQDDNSPLHF.

This clonotype was seen at least ten times. The chain combines TRBV11-2 with TRBJ2-3, with D tentatively TRBD1 or TRBD2 (6 bases each). Germline values: CDR1 SGHAT, CDR2 FQNNGV. The V gene lost 5 bases and the J gene lost 3 bases, with 21 bases spanning the gap. This CDR3 region has 17 residues. The CDR3 nucleotides are TGTGCCAGCAGCCTCATGTCCGCGGGAAGGGGGACAGATACGCAGTATTTT. It specifies CASSLMSAGRGTDTQYF.

Concerning this clonotype: Being one base from a much bigger clone, this may be a read error. V is TRBV19 and J is TRBJ1-1; the D gene is possibly TRBD1 (5 bases). This CDR3 is 13 amino acids long. Trimming took off 7 bases at V and 3 bases at J, with 12 bases between the two ends. In germline, CDR1 is LNHDA, CDR2 SQIVND (reference sequence). The CDR3 is CASNQGPDTEAFF. In DNA form, the CDR3 reads TGTGCCAGTAATCAGGGCCCGGACACTGAAGCTTTCTTT.

Comment on this clonotype: A much larger clone lies one base from this, so it may be a read error. The chain employs TRBV28 and TRBJ2-7; D assignment may be TRBD1 or TRBD2 (6 bases each). The CDR3 loop spans 15 amino acids. The V gene lost 5 bases and the J gene lost 3 bases, with 17 bases spanning the gap. Germline-derived CDR1 and CDR2 are MDHEN and SYDVKM. CDR3 residues: CASSPGRGPVYEQYF. Written as DNA, the CDR3 is TGTGCCAGCAGTCCCGGACGGGGGCCAGTCTACGAGCAGTACTTC.

This sequence joins TRBV19 and TRBJ2-7, with 8 bases matching TRBD1. With 5 bases clipped from V and 5 bases from J, the junction kept 11 bases outside the gene matches. Germline values: CDR1 LNHDA, CDR2 SQIVND (reference sequence). The CDR3 sequence is 15 residues long. CDR3 sequence (DNA): TGTGCCAGTAGTCCAGGAAGGACAGGGATCCACGAGCAGTACTTC. Translating gives CASSPGRTGIHEQYF.

This clonotype was seen many times. The V gene is TRBV12-3 or TRBV12-4, the J gene TRBJ2-2; tentatively, D is TRBD1 (5 bases). V was clipped by 6 bases and J by 1 base, with 9 bases between them. This CDR3 has 14 amino acids. CDR3 bases: TGTGCCAGCAGACAGACAGTGAACACCGGGGAGCTGTTTTTT. This encodes CASRQTVNTGELFF.

Concerning this clonotype: Mismatch with germline at one junction end may stem from a read error. This sequence joins TRBV7-2 and TRBJ2-3; 7 bases line up with TRBD2. Germline CDR1 is SGHTA and CDR2 is FQGNSA. This CDR3 has 15 residues. CDR3 protein: CASSLASGYTGTQYF. In DNA form, the CDR3 reads TGTGCCAGCAGCTTAGCTAGCGGGTACACAGGTACGCAGTATTTT.

The chain joins TRBV20-1 to TRBJ2-5, with 7 bases identical to TRBD1. The length of the CDR3 is 15 residues. Germline-derived CDR1 and CDR2 are DFQATT and SNEGSKA (reference sequence). J lost 7 bases, V lost 3 bases, and 14 bases had no gene match. The CDR3 DNA reads as TGCAGTGCTAGGAGTAGACAGGGCCCTATTGGGACCCAGTACTTC. This translates into CSARSRQGPIGTQYF.

In its sample, this clonotype was seen many times. This chain connects TRBV6-6 to TRBJ1-5, with D perhaps matching TRBD1 (5 bases). Germline values: CDR1 MNHNY, CDR2 SVGAGI (reference sequence). CDR3 length equals 15 residues. V was shortened by 7 bases and J by 0 bases, with 13 bases between the two germline ends. In DNA form, the CDR3 reads TGTGCCAGCACCATGACAGTTGTTAGCAATCAGCCCCAGCATTTT. This gives the protein CASTMTVVSNQPQHF.

This clonotype came up a few times. The chain has TRBV7-9 and TRBJ2-1; D gene uncertain. Germline loops: CDR1 SEHNR, CDR2 FQNEAQ (reference sequence). V was clipped by 5 bases and J by 8 bases, with 13 bases between them. The CDR3 is made up of 13 amino acids. The CDR3 DNA follows: TGTGCCAGCAGCCCCCCCGGGTGGGATGAGCAGTTCTTC. Its protein product is CASSPPGWDEQFF.

At least ten counts were recorded for this clonotype. This chain links TRBV5-5 with TRBJ1-5; D is unclear. The length of the CDR3 is 15 residues. From germline, CDR1 is SGHKS and CDR2 YYEKEE (reference sequence). Trimming took 0 bases from V and 2 from J, leaving 9 bases between them. The CDR3 DNA reads TGTGCCAGCAGCTTGGCAGGTTTCGGCAATCAGCCCCAGCATTTT. This codes for CASSLAGFGNQPQHF.

This clonotype appeared many times. This rearrangement joins TRBV2 to TRBJ2-1; D is undetermined. Per germline, CDR1 SNHLY and CDR2 FYNNEI. V lost 6 bases to trimming and J lost 9 bases, with 12 bases between them. This CDR3 has 12 residues. The CDR3 bases are TGTGCCAGCAGATCATACCTTCCTGAGCAGTTCTTC. Amino acids: CASRSYLPEQFF.

This clonotype has a count of ten or more. The chain has TRBV10-2 and TRBJ2-2; D gene unclear. The CDR3 consists of 12 residues. CDR1 WSHSY and CDR2 SAAADI come from the germline V gene. Trimming left V 10 bases short and J 3 bases short, with 9 bases between. The CDR3 loop reads CATTLDTGELFF. The CDR3 nucleotides are TGCGCCACCACTCTGGACACCGGGGAGCTGTTTTTT.

This clonotype has a count of ten or more. V and J are TRBV6-2 or TRBV6-3 and TRBJ2-5; 10 bases are a match to TRBD1. The junction had 6 bases not matched to a gene; V was cut back by 5 bases and J by 6 bases. The CDR3 contains 14 residues. Germline assignment: CDR1 MNHEY and CDR2 SVGEGT. The CDR3 region has the DNA TGTGCCAGCAGTACGGGACAGGGGACGAAGACCCAGTACTTC. Encoded protein: CASSTGQGTKTQYF.

There are many counts of this clonotype. This chain joins TRBV2 and TRBJ2-3, with 8 positions matching TRBD2. Germline lookup yields CDR1 SNHLY and CDR2 FYNNEI. The length of the CDR3 is 17 residues. The V segment lost 4 bases and the J segment 5 bases; nucleotides outside the gene matches: 14. The CDR3 protein is CASSVASSGSMRDTQYF. In DNA, the CDR3 is TGTGCCAGCAGTGTCGCATCCAGCGGGAGTATGAGAGATACGCAGTATTTT.

The DNA for the CDR3 is TGCAGTGCTAGAGGGGTAAACAGGGGGCTTAGCAATCAGCCCCAGCATTTT. The encoded protein is CSARGVNRGLSNQPQHF. V usage is TRBV20-1 and J usage is TRBJ1-5, with 9 bases aligning to TRBD1. This CDR3 contains 17 residues. Trimming cost V 1 base and J 0 bases; bases outside gene matches: 7. Germline V gives CDR1 DFQATT, CDR2 SNEGSKA (reference sequence).

This clonotype has at least ten counts. This rearrangement joins TRBV20-1 to TRBJ2-7; D is ambiguous. V shed 0 bases and J shed 3 bases, with 9 bases lying between them. CDR1 DFQATT and CDR2 SNEGSKA come from the germline V gene (reference sequence). The CDR3 totals 13 residues. CDR3 amino acids: CSAREGPYYEQYF. CDR3 coding DNA: TGCAGTGCTAGAGAGGGCCCTTACTACGAGCAGTACTTC.

As regards this clonotype: This may be a read error, as it is one base from a much larger clone. The V call is TRBV4-1, the J call TRBJ2-1, with a tentative D call TRBD2 (6 bases). Germline CDR1 reads MGHRA; CDR2 reads YSYEKL. This CDR3 spans 16 amino acids. V lost 0 bases, J lost 1 base, and 10 bases lay in between. CDR3 region: CASSQDDGGSYNEQFF. The CDR3 coding sequence is TGCGCCAGCAGCCAAGATGACGGGGGATCCTACAATGAGCAGTTCTTC.

The genes are TRBV18 and TRBJ1-1; D is unresolved. The V gene lost 3 bases and the J gene lost 0 bases, with 14 bases spanning the gap. The CDR3 contains 16 residues. Germline lookup yields CDR1 KGHSH and CDR2 LQKENI. DNA for the CDR3: TGTGCCAGCTCACCCGAAGGGCCCACGTTGAACACTGAAGCTTTCTTT. It yields the protein CASSPEGPTLNTEAFF.

This clonotype was seen many times. The chain uses TRBV7-9 and TRBJ1-1; the D is unclear. Germline CDR1 SEHNR, CDR2 FQNEAQ (reference sequence). CDR3 length equals 13 residues. Trimming pared 5 bases from V and 4 bases from J, leaving 11 bases between. The CDR3 DNA sequence: TGTGCCAGCAGCCGCGCTTTCAGCACTGAAGCTTTCTTT. This gives the protein CASSRAFSTEAFF.

This clonotype showed up just a few times. This chain uses TRBV4-3 with TRBJ2-2; 11 nucleotides line up with TRBD1. This CDR3 has 14 residues. V was clipped by 8 bases and J by 7 bases; unmatched bases: 6. Germline CDR1 and CDR2: LGHNA and YSLEER. The CDR3 spells CASGQGAIGGELFF. CDR3 in DNA: TGCGCCAGCGGACAGGGGGCTATAGGCGGGGAGCTGTTTTTT.

This clonotype was seen many times. The chain joins TRBV4-3 to TRBJ2-1; 11 bases agree with TRBD2. The germline gives CDR1 LGHNA, CDR2 YSLEER. Trimming cost V 3 bases and J 2 bases; bases outside gene matches: 3. This CDR3 comprises 16 residues. CDR3 amino acids: CASSQGTSGPYNEQFF. The CDR3 coding sequence is TGCGCCAGCAGCCAGGGGACTAGCGGACCCTACAATGAGCAGTTCTTC.